This entry lists 24 T cell receptor beta chains sequenced from one sample in a study of blood T cell repertoires in COVID-19. Sequencing was performed with immunoSEQ multiplex PCR; in TCRdb, only in-frame clones are kept and a portion is missing. This sample has 380,000 or so clones; roughly 87% occur once, and the top ten carry over 2%. Sequenced sample: PBMCs or T cells enriched from blood (not recorded which). These receptors were collected from a woman aged 40 to 50 with acute COVID-19.

The chain joins TRBV5-1 to TRBJ1-3, with 9 bases lining up with TRBD1. V shed 4 bases, J shed 3 bases, and the junction held 8 bases outside the gene matches. The CDR3 length is 16 residues. In germline, CDR1 is SGHRS, CDR2 YFSETQ. The CDR3 loop reads CASSDGQGTFGNTIYF. CDR3 coding DNA: TGCGCCAGCAGCGACGGACAGGGGACTTTTGGAAACACCATATATTTT.

The V and J genes are TRBV19 and TRBJ1-2; TRBD1 matches at 9 bases. After removal of 1 base from V and 0 bases from J, the junction contained 9 bases not matched to a gene. The CDR3 has 18 residues. Germline assignment: CDR1 LNHDA and CDR2 SQIVND (reference sequence). CDR3 DNA sequence: TGTGCCAGTAGTATAGTCACCGGGACAGGGAAAACTAACTATGGCTACACCTTC. It codes for CASSIVTGTGKTNYGYTF. The full variable domain, in which reference TRBV19 and TRBJ1-2 provide the parts outside the CDR3, is DGGITQSPKYLFRKEGQNVTLSCEQNLNHDAMYWYRQDPGQGLRLIYYSQIVNDFQKGDIAEGYSVSREKKESFPLTVTSAQKNPTAFYLCASSIVTGTGKTNYGYTFGSGTRLTVV.

This chain links TRBV5-4 with TRBJ2-1, with 13 nucleotides matching TRBD2. The CDR3 has 17 residues. The trim removed 4 bases at V and 3 bases at J, leaving 7 bases unmatched. The germline V gene has CDR1 SGHNT and CDR2 YYREEE (reference sequence). CDR3 nucleotides: TGTGCCAGCAGCCCGGGGACTAGCGGGATCCTCTACAATGAGCAGTTCTTC. This sequence encodes CASSPGTSGILYNEQFF.

The rearrangement joins TRBV5-1 to TRBJ1-4; D gene unclear. Trimming took 4 bases from V and 7 from J, leaving 17 bases between them. Germline CDR1 is SGHRS and CDR2 is YFSETQ. This CDR3 has 15 residues. CDR3 coding DNA: TGCGCCAGCAGCCGTACCCCTTTTATCGGTGAAAAACTGTTTTTT. Its protein is CASSRTPFIGEKLFF.

Written as DNA, the CDR3 is TGTGCCAGCAGCCAAGGGCGACAGGGCCCCGGGGAGCTGTTTTTT. This encodes CASSQGRQGPGELFF. The V gene is TRBV3-1 (or the pseudogene TRBV3-2), the J gene TRBJ2-2, with TRBD1 identical over 7 bases. This CDR3 spans 15 amino acids. Trimming cost V 1 base and J 6 bases; bases outside gene matches: 5. The germline CDR1 and CDR2 sequences are LGHDT and YNNKEL (reference sequence).

J is TRBJ2-1 and V is TRBV5-4; TRBD2 aligns across 10 bases. V lost 4 bases, J lost 3 bases, and 7 bases stayed unmatched. This CDR3 comprises 16 residues. Per the germline V gene, CDR1 is SGHNT and CDR2 is YYREEE (reference sequence). CDR3 region: CASSPSQRGGYNEQFF. Here the CDR3 DNA reads TGTGCCAGCAGCCCATCTCAGCGGGGGGGCTACAATGAGCAGTTCTTC.

This CDR3 is CASSQDLTGEDEKLFF. DNA for the CDR3: TGCGCCAGCAGCCAAGATCTGACGGGGGAGGATGAAAAACTGTTTTTT. This rearrangement joins TRBV4-1 to TRBJ1-4; TRBD1 is a possible D gene (5 bases). The ends were cut back, 0 bases at V and 6 bases at J, with 14 bases in the middle. In germline, CDR1 is MGHRA, CDR2 YSYEKL. This CDR3 is built from 16 residues.

This sequence joins TRBV10-3 and TRBJ2-5; 14 bases map to TRBD2. From germline, CDR1 is ENHRY and CDR2 SYGVKD. The CDR3 sequence is 19 residues long. After removal of 0 bases from V and 5 bases from J, the junction contained 11 bases not matched to a gene. CDR3 in amino acids: CAISESRLAGGASLETQYF. Here the CDR3 DNA reads TGTGCCATCAGTGAGTCAAGACTAGCGGGGGGGGCGTCGTTGGAGACCCAGTACTTC.

The genes are TRBV5-4 and TRBJ2-3, with no clear D. The CDR3 has 14 residues. The germline V and J ends were trimmed by 4 bases and 1 base, with 10 bases remaining between them. CDR1 is SGHNT and CDR2 is YYREEE in the germline V gene (reference sequence). As DNA, the CDR3 is TGTGCCAGCAGCCTTGTGGCGGGCACAGATACGCAGTATTTT. Translated, it gives CASSLVAGTDTQYF.

J is TRBJ1-1 and V is TRBV4-1; TRBD1 matches at 9 bases. V gave up 6 bases and J gave up 5 bases; unmatched junction bases: 10. This CDR3 spans 15 amino acids. Germline CDR1 and CDR2: MGHRA and YSYEKL. CDR3 amino acids: CASRITGGAWTEAFF. DNA of the CDR3: TGCGCCAGCAGAATTACAGGGGGCGCATGGACTGAAGCTTTCTTT.

The chain recombines TRBV5-4 with TRBJ2-7; no definite D call. Per the germline V gene, CDR1 is SGHNT and CDR2 is YYREEE (reference sequence). V lost 3 bases and J lost 3, with 7 bases in between. The CDR3 contains 12 residues. The CDR3 spells CASSSERYEQYF. CDR3 in DNA: TGTGCCAGCAGCTCGGAGCGCTACGAGCAGTACTTC.

The V gene is TRBV7-8, the J gene TRBJ1-1; 8 positions match TRBD1. Losses at the gene ends were 1 base for V and 9 bases for J; bases not matched to a gene: 7. Germline-derived CDR1 and CDR2 are SGHVS and FQNEAQ. The CDR3 is made up of 14 amino acids. In nucleotides, the CDR3 is TGTGCCAGCAGCTTAGTAGCAAGGACAGGGAAAGCTTTCTTT. The encoded protein is CASSLVARTGKAFF.

The V and J genes are TRBV25-1 and TRBJ2-1, with 11 bases that match TRBD2. Per the germline V gene, CDR1 is MGHDK and CDR2 is SYGVNS. V shed 4 bases, J shed 4 bases, and the junction held 3 bases outside the gene matches. The length of the CDR3 is 15 residues. In DNA form, the CDR3 reads TGTGCCAGCAGTGGGACTAGCGGGCGGTACAATGAGCAGTTCTTC. Translation: CASSGTSGRYNEQFF.

The chain employs TRBV30 and TRBJ1-1; D not resolved. CDR1 and CDR2 from the germline V gene are GTSNPN and SVGIG (reference sequence). The CDR3 has 15 amino acids. V shed 7 bases and J shed 3 bases, with 21 bases lying between them. The CDR3 is CALWTQVRGDTEAFF. The CDR3 DNA follows: TGTGCCTTATGGACTCAGGTGCGGGGAGACACTGAAGCTTTCTTT. The full variable domain, completed using reference TRBV30 and TRBJ1-1, is SQTIHQWPATLVQPVGSPLSLECTVEGTSNPNLYWYRQAAGRGLQLLFYSVGIGQISSEVPQNLSASRPQDRQFILSSKKLLLSDSGFYLCALWTQVRGDTEAFFGQGTRLTVV.

The chain links TRBV5-6 to TRBJ1-3; TRBD1 matches 9 bases. The V gene end was trimmed by 4 bases and the J gene end by 2 bases; junction bases not matched to a gene: 7. The CDR3 spans 16 residues. The germline CDR1 and CDR2 sequences are SGHDT and YYEEEE. CDR3 in DNA: TGTGCCAGCAGCCTGCTGAACAGGGGGCCTGGAAACACCATATATTTT. Its translation: CASSLLNRGPGNTIYF.

This chain connects TRBV24-1 to TRBJ2-2; 8 positions match TRBD2. Germline CDR1 and CDR2: KGHDR and SFDVKD. V was pared by 4 bases and J by 6 bases, with 9 bases of the junction left unmatched. This CDR3 is 16 amino acids long. The DNA for the CDR3 is TGTGCCACCAGTGACCCGGGGGGGCCGGCGCCCGGGGAGCTGTTTTTT. Amino acid sequence: CATSDPGGPAPGELFF.

V usage is TRBV27 and J usage is TRBJ2-5, with TRBD1 identical over 8 bases. Germline CDR1 reads MNHEY; CDR2 reads SMNVEV (reference sequence). CDR3 length: 15 residues. V lost 0 bases, J lost 5 bases, and 5 bases stayed unmatched. The CDR3 sequence: CASSLSSGGRETQYF. In DNA, the CDR3 is TGTGCCAGCAGTTTATCTTCAGGGGGCAGGGAGACCCAGTACTTC.

This chain joins TRBV2 and TRBJ2-1; 9 nucleotides line up with TRBD2. Per the germline V gene, CDR1 is SNHLY and CDR2 is FYNNEI. With V trimmed by 5 bases and J by 9 bases, 8 bases remained unmatched. This CDR3 is 14 amino acids long. The chain's CDR3 is CASSWRGGQGEQFF. The CDR3 DNA reads as TGTGCCAGCAGTTGGCGGGGGGGCCAGGGTGAGCAGTTCTTC.

The chain is built from TRBV6-5 and TRBJ1-3; perhaps TRBD1 as D (5 bases). The V gene's germline CDR1 is MNHEY and CDR2 SVGAGI. The CDR3 totals 14 residues. Trimming cost V 6 bases and J 3 bases, with 12 bases left between them. The CDR3 region has the DNA TGTGCCAGCAGAAACGGGGGGGATGGAAACACCATATATTTT. It is translated as CASRNGGDGNTIYF.

This chain links TRBV3-1 (or the pseudogene TRBV3-2) with TRBJ1-1, with D perhaps matching TRBD1 (6 bases). The CDR3 spans 12 residues. Trimming stripped 4 bases from V and 11 bases from J, with 14 bases between. CDR1 and CDR2 from the germline V gene are LGHDT and YNNKEL (reference sequence). CDR3 bases: TGTGCCAGCAGCCCGCTGGGGGGGCCGGCTTTCTTT. Its translation is CASSPLGGPAFF.

The rearrangement links TRBV9 to TRBJ2-3; TRBD2 aligns across 8 bases. CDR1 is SGDLS, CDR2 YYNGEE, per germline. Trimming cost V 1 base and J 2 bases; bases outside gene matches: 9. This CDR3 is built from 17 residues. DNA for the CDR3: TGTGCCAGCAGCGTAAGCACCGGGACTAGGACCACAGATACGCAGTATTTT. Residues: CASSVSTGTRTTDTQYF.

This chain connects TRBV4-1 to TRBJ2-6; the match to TRBD1 covers 8 bases. This CDR3 contains 18 residues. Germline lookup yields CDR1 MGHRA and CDR2 YSYEKL. V trimming: 4 bases; J trimming: 0 bases; junction bases outside the gene matches: 8. The CDR3 DNA sequence: TGCGCCAGCAGCCCCGGACAGGGCCCGACCTCTGGGGCCAACGTCCTGACTTTC. It is translated as CASSPGQGPTSGANVLTF.

The chain is built from TRBV2 and TRBJ2-7; the match to TRBD1 covers 7 bases. The CDR3 has 14 residues. V trimming: 11 bases; J trimming: 6 bases; junction bases outside the gene matches: 16. Looked up from germline, CDR1 is SNHLY and CDR2 is FYNNEI. The CDR3 DNA follows: TGTGCCGTCCGGACAGGTAGACTTGCGGGCGAGCAGTACTTC. Protein product: CAVRTGRLAGEQYF.

The chain links TRBV5-1 to TRBJ2-4, with 7 bases identical to TRBD1. J gave up 1 base and V 3 bases, and 16 bases lay outside the gene matches. Per germline, CDR1 SGHRS and CDR2 YFSETQ. This CDR3 comprises 19 residues. The CDR3 sequence: CASSYHATGEWLAKNIQYF. CDR3 DNA sequence: TGCGCCAGCAGCTACCACGCCACAGGGGAATGGTTGGCCAAAAACATTCAGTACTTC.